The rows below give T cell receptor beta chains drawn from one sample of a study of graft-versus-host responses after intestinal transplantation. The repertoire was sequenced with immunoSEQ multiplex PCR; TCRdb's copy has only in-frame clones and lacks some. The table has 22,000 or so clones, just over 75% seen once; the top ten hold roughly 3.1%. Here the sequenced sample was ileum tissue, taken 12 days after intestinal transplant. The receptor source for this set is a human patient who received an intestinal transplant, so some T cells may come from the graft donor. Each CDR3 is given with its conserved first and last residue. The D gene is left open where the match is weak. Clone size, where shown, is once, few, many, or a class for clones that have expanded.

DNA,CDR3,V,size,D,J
TGTGCCAGCAGTCAAGGCAGGGATTCCTACAATGAGCAGTTCTTC,CASSQGRDSYNEQFF,TRBV6-5,few,-,TRBJ2-1
TGTGCCAGCAGCCCGGTGACTAGCGGGAGTGATACGCAGTATTTT,CASSPVTSGSDTQYF,TRBV6-5,-,TRBD2,TRBJ2-3
TGTGCCAGCAGCTTAGGGAGGGACAGCAAAAGGGCAACTAATGAAAAACTGTTTTTT,CASSLGRDSKRATNEKLFF,TRBV7-9,-,TRBD1,TRBJ1-4
TGTGCCATCAGTGAGCATGGGGACAGGGGGCGCAATGAGCAGTTCTTC,CAISEHGDRGRNEQFF,TRBV10-3,-,TRBD1,TRBJ2-1
TGTGCCAGCATGTACCTGAGAACTGGGGCCAACGTCCTGACTTTC,CASMYLRTGANVLTF,TRBV7-8,-,-,TRBJ2-6
TGTGCCAGCAGCTCGCAAATTAGCGGGGGGGCCTACGAGCAGTACTTC,CASSSQISGGAYEQYF,TRBV7-2,few,TRBD2,TRBJ2-7
TGTGCCAGTAGTTACGCCGGGACTCACACCTACGAGCAGTACTTC,CASSYAGTHTYEQYF,TRBV19,-,-,TRBJ2-7
TGTGCCAGCAGCTTCAGGGGGCGAGACAACTATGGCTACACCTTC,CASSFRGRDNYGYTF,TRBV7-8,once,TRBD1,TRBJ1-2
TGTGCCAGCAGCTTAGGGACTTACCCCGGAGACGAGCAGTACTTC,CASSLGTYPGDEQYF,TRBV27,-,-,TRBJ2-7
TGCGGCTTCCAGGGTATTAGTGGCTACACCTTC,CGFQGISGYTF,TRBV29-1,-,-,TRBJ1-2
TGTGCCAGCAACCAGGGGTTCAGAGAAAAACTGTTTTTT,CASNQGFREKLFF,TRBV21-1,-,-,TRBJ1-4
TGTGCCATAAACCGTGGGGGGTGGACTAGCGGGGGGGCCGGTGAGACCCAGTACTTC,CAINRGGWTSGGAGETQYF,TRBV12-5,-,TRBD2,TRBJ2-5
TGTGCCAGCAGTTACGACAGCAGTATGAACACTGAAGCTTTCTTT,CASSYDSSMNTEAFF,TRBV6-6,-,-,TRBJ1-1
TGTGCCAGCAGCATCCGAAAGCAGGGGTCGTTTTTAATTACTGAAGCTTTCTTT,CASSIRKQGSFLITEAFF,TRBV7-9,-,-,TRBJ1-1
TGTGCCAGCAGCCCCAGCGGGAGAGGGGGCGAGCAGTACTTC,CASSPSGRGGEQYF,TRBV6-6,-,TRBD2,TRBJ2-7
TGTGCCAGCAGCGCCCGAGACACCTACGAGCAGTACTTC,CASSARDTYEQYF,TRBV7-9,few,-,TRBJ2-7
TGTGCCAGCAGTGAAGCCCCGACAGGGTTTGGCGAAAAACTGTTTTTT,CASSEAPTGFGEKLFF,TRBV6-1,-,TRBD1,TRBJ1-4
TGCGCCAGCAGCCAAGATGGTCTAGCGGGAGAAGTAGGGGCCGGGGAGCTGTTTTTT,CASSQDGLAGEVGAGELFF,TRBV4-1,-,TRBD2,TRBJ2-2
TGTGCCAGCAGTTACTTCTTGGGGGGGATCATTGAGCAGTTCTTC,CASSYFLGGIIEQFF,TRBV6-5,-,TRBD2,TRBJ2-1
TGTGCCAGTAGTACCCCCGAACAGTATCAGCCCCAGCATTTT,CASSTPEQYQPQHF,TRBV19,-,-,TRBJ1-5
TGTGCCACCAGCAGACCCGGGAAGGGTCAGTTCTTC,CATSRPGKGQFF,TRBV15,-,-,TRBJ2-1
TGTGCCAGCAGCTTAGGGGGGGGGTACTTAGAGCAGTTCTTC,CASSLGGGYLEQFF,TRBV7-3,-,TRBD2,TRBJ2-1
TGTGCCAGCACCGGGGGACAGCAAGAGACCCAGTACTTC,CASTGGQQETQYF,TRBV5-4,-,-,TRBJ2-5
TGTGCCAGCAGCGCTCTAGCGGGAGGGGGCTCTGGGGCCAACGTCCTGACTTTC,CASSALAGGGSGANVLTF,TRBV9,-,TRBD2,TRBJ2-6
TGCGCCAGCAGCCAAGATCTAGGGGCGCCTTCCTACGAGCAGTACTTC,CASSQDLGAPSYEQYF,TRBV4-3,few,-,TRBJ2-7
TGTGCCAGCAGCCAGAGGACAGAGGGTAACACTGAAGCTTTCTTT,CASSQRTEGNTEAFF,TRBV11-2,few,-,TRBJ1-1
TGCGCCAGCAGCTTGGACAACTACGAGCAGTACTTC,CASSLDNYEQYF,TRBV5-1,-,-,TRBJ2-7
TGTGCCAGCAGCTTGGCGAGAAAGACCCAGTACTTC,CASSLARKTQYF,TRBV5-8,-,-,TRBJ2-5
TGTGCCAGCAGCTTATCCCGTGGCAGCGAGCAGTACTTC,CASSLSRGSEQYF,TRBV7-2,-,-,TRBJ2-7
TGTGCCAGCAGCTTAGGTAACTTGAACACTGAAGCTTTCTTT,CASSLGNLNTEAFF,TRBV11-2,few,-,TRBJ1-1
TGTGCCAGCAGCACGCAGGTGCGGAACACCGGGGAGCTGTTTTTT,CASSTQVRNTGELFF,TRBV21-1,-,-,TRBJ2-2
TGTGCCAGCTTCGGACTCGACAATGAGCAGTTCTTC,CASFGLDNEQFF,TRBV6-1,-,-,TRBJ2-1
TGCGCCAGCAGCCAAGTACCGCGAGGGCCTCAGCCCCAGCATTTT,CASSQVPRGPQPQHF,TRBV4-3,-,-,TRBJ1-5
TGTGCCAGCAGTTTAATCGCCTATAATTCACCCCTCCACTTT,CASSLIAYNSPLHF,TRBV28,-,-,TRBJ1-6
TGTGCCAGCAGCTGGGGGGGGGTCTACACAGATACGCAGTATTTT,CASSWGGVYTDTQYF,TRBV5-6,-,TRBD2,TRBJ2-3
TGTGCCAGCAGTCCGGGGGGAGCTGAGACCCAGTACTTC,CASSPGGAETQYF,TRBV25-1,-,TRBD2,TRBJ2-5
TGTGCCAGCAGCGTAGCGGGACTAGCAGACGAGCAGTACTTC,CASSVAGLADEQYF,TRBV9,-,TRBD2,TRBJ2-7
TGTGCCAGCAGCTTAGCGAACCAGGGAAATGGCTACACCTTC,CASSLANQGNGYTF,TRBV7-8,once,-,TRBJ1-2
TGTGCCAGCAGCTTGGATAGACTCCATGGCTACACCTTC,CASSLDRLHGYTF,TRBV5-4,-,-,TRBJ1-2
TGTGCCAGCAGCCGGACAGGGTATGGCTACACCTTC,CASSRTGYGYTF,TRBV2,-,TRBD1,TRBJ1-2
TGTGAGACGCCTTTCCAGGCTGAAGCTTTCTTT,CETPFQAEAFF,TRBV21-1,few,-,TRBJ1-1
TGTGCCAGCAGTTTAACAGGGTATAGCAATCAGCCCCAGCATTTT,CASSLTGYSNQPQHF,TRBV27,-,-,TRBJ1-5
TGTGCCAGCAGTGAATTAGGGGGGGGGTACGAGCAGTACTTC,CASSELGGGYEQYF,TRBV6-1,-,-,TRBJ2-7
TGCGCCAGCAGCCTGGACCCGACAGGTATAGCCTATGGCTACACCTTC,CASSLDPTGIAYGYTF,TRBV5-1,-,-,TRBJ1-2
TGCGCCAGCAGCTGGACTAGCGGGCAAGAGACCCAGTACTTC,CASSWTSGQETQYF,TRBV5-1,-,TRBD2,TRBJ2-5
TGTGCCAGCAGCACCCCCTGGGCCTCTGGAAACACCATATATTTT,CASSTPWASGNTIYF,TRBV28,few,-,TRBJ1-3
TGTGCCAGCAGCCCCAGGGCGGGGGGGGCAGATACGCAGTATTTT,CASSPRAGGADTQYF,TRBV7-2,-,TRBD2,TRBJ2-3
TGTGCCAGCAGCTTAGACGGGAGGCCCCCCGGGGAGCTGTTTTTT,CASSLDGRPPGELFF,TRBV7-2,-,TRBD2,TRBJ2-2
TGTGCCAGTTCACAGGGTGGCTATGGCTACACCTTC,CASSQGGYGYTF,TRBV19,-,-,TRBJ1-2
TGTGCCAGCAGTTTAGCGGGAGATTCACCCCTCCACTTT,CASSLAGDSPLHF,TRBV6-9,-,-,TRBJ1-6
TGTGCCAGCAGCCTGACAACCAACTATGGCTACACCTTC,CASSLTTNYGYTF,TRBV5-4,-,-,TRBJ1-2
TGTGCCAGCAGCCCGACACCTTCCACAGATACGCAGTATTTT,CASSPTPSTDTQYF,TRBV7-4,-,-,TRBJ2-3
TGCAGCGCGGGGGTGGTGTCCTACGAGCAGTACTTC,CSAGVVSYEQYF,TRBV29-1,-,-,TRBJ2-7
TGCGCCAGTAGTAGGGACCCAGGGCGGGGGCCTGGAAACACCATATATTTT,CASSRDPGRGPGNTIYF,TRBV5-1,-,-,TRBJ1-3
TGTGCCAGCAGCGTAGTAGGACTAGCGGGAAACGGGGAGCTGTTTTTT,CASSVVGLAGNGELFF,TRBV9,-,TRBD2,TRBJ2-2